Shown below are 20 T cell receptor beta chains from a single sample sequenced in a study of cytomegalovirus exposure and HLA in healthy donors. The PCR had 60 Vbeta and 13 Jbeta primers. Assay: immunoSEQ multiplex PCR; the TCRdb copy retains only in-frame clones and omits some. The sample consists of over 65,000 clones, approximately 75% of them appearing once. Sequencing used PBMCs. Every receptor here comes from a man between 60 and 75 years old in good health and CMV-seropositive.

This clone was observed a single time. The chain uses TRBV19 and TRBJ2-5; TRBD1 agrees at 9 bases. The DNA end lines up better with TRBJ2-7; the J call may be wrong. Germline CDR1 reads LNHDA; CDR2 reads SQIVND (reference sequence). The CDR3 length is 14 residues. DNA of the CDR3: TGTGCCAGTAGTAACCGGGACAGGGATTACGAGCAGTACTTC. Translation: CASSNRDRDYEQYF.

This clone was seen once. The V gene is TRBV18, the J gene TRBJ2-3; D is ambiguous. This CDR3 has 17 residues. Germline V gene lookup returns CDR1 KGHSH and CDR2 LQKENI. Trimming stripped 4 bases from V and 0 bases from J, with 17 bases between. The CDR3, as DNA: TGTGCCAGCTCACAATGGGCCCGCACAGATAGCACAGATACGCAGTATTTT. Amino acids: CASSQWARTDSTDTQYF.

This clone was detected only once. This chain uses TRBV11-3 with TRBJ2-1; TRBD2 matches at 14 bases. CDR3 length equals 19 residues. Germline trimming cut 5 bases from V and 4 bases from J; bases unmatched to any gene: 13. From germline, CDR1 is SGHNT and CDR2 YENEEA. Here the CDR3 reads CASSAVLTSGRGAYNEQFF. CDR3 DNA: TGTGCCAGCAGCGCAGTCCTGACTAGCGGGAGGGGGGCGTACAATGAGCAGTTCTTC.

The J gene is TRBJ2-3, the V gene TRBV6-1, with 13 nucleotides matching TRBD2. Germline V gene data show CDR1 as MNHNS and CDR2 as SASEGT. The V and J ends lost 6 bases and 8 bases, in that order; junction bases with no gene match: 8. The CDR3 totals 15 residues. Here the CDR3 reads CASSRGLAGAGTQYF. The DNA for the CDR3 is TGTGCCAGCAGCCGAGGACTAGCGGGAGCCGGTACGCAGTATTTT.

This clone turned up a few times. The chain links TRBV11-3 to TRBJ2-1; no reliable D call. V was trimmed by 2 bases and J by 0 bases, leaving 8 bases between them. The CDR3 is 15 amino acids. Germline lookup yields CDR1 SGHNT and CDR2 YENEEA. The CDR3 coding sequence is TGTGCCAGCAGCTTAAGCGACCTCTCCTACAATGAGCAGTTCTTC. Its protein product is CASSLSDLSYNEQFF.

Of note for this clone: A junction boundary mismatches the germline segment, possibly from a read error. The chain employs TRBV7-9 and TRBJ1-2; TRBD1 is a possible D gene (6 bases). CDR1 is SEHNR, CDR2 FQNEAQ, per germline (reference sequence). This CDR3 is built from 12 residues. Here the CDR3 DNA reads TGTTCCAGCAGCTCAGGGGAGAGTGGCTACACCTTC. Translation gives CSSSSGESGYTF.

The chain recombines TRBV6-1 with TRBJ2-3; perhaps TRBD2 as D (6 bases). Germline-derived CDR1 and CDR2 are MNHNS and SASEGT. Between the trimmed V and J ends, which lost 4 bases and 1 base, there was a span of 9 bases. The CDR3 is 14 amino acids. CDR3 sequence reads: CASSGLVGTDTQYF. CDR3 coding DNA: TGTGCCAGCAGTGGACTAGTTGGCACAGATACGCAGTATTTT.

This clone was counted only a few times. CDR3 DNA: TGTGCCAGCAGCCGGGGGAATGAGCAGTTCTTC. Amino acids: CASSRGNEQFF. The chain links TRBV13 to TRBJ2-1, with TRBD2 as a possible D gene (6 bases). The germline V gene encodes CDR1 PRHDT and CDR2 FYEKMQ (reference sequence). There are 11 residues in the CDR3. V gave up 5 bases and J gave up 7 bases, with 6 bases separating them.

The chain links TRBV7-9 to TRBJ1-1; D remains ambiguous. Germline loops: CDR1 SEHNR, CDR2 FQNEAQ (reference sequence). This CDR3 comprises 12 residues. The V end lost 6 bases, the J end lost 6 bases, and 11 bases lay between the germline ends. The CDR3 DNA is TGTGCCAGCAGTGCTACCGGGGCTGAAGCTTTCTTT. Its protein product is CASSATGAEAFF.

This clone appeared once. V usage is TRBV5-5 and J usage is TRBJ1-1; TRBD1 aligns across 7 bases. V gave up 1 base and J gave up 6 bases; unmatched junction bases: 12. CDR3 length equals 16 residues. CDR1 and CDR2 (germline): SGHKS, YYEKEE (reference sequence). Written as DNA, the CDR3 is TGTGCCAGCAGCTTGAGTCGGGTTTGGAGGGGGCCTGAAGCTTTCTTT. It translates to CASSLSRVWRGPEAFF.

The chain recombines TRBV4-1 with TRBJ1-2; 7 bases match TRBD1. CDR1 and CDR2 from the germline V gene are MGHRA and YSYEKL. This CDR3 is 15 amino acids long. V shed 1 base, J shed 7 bases, and the junction held 9 bases outside the gene matches. In DNA form, the CDR3 reads TGCGCCAGCAGCCAAGGACAGGGTCTACAGCGTGGCTACACCTTC. It codes for CASSQGQGLQRGYTF.

The chain couples TRBV4-1 to TRBJ2-7; TRBD1 aligns across 9 bases. The CDR3 has 14 amino acids. The junction had 3 bases not matched to a gene; V was cut back by 4 bases and J by 2 bases. Germline V gives CDR1 MGHRA, CDR2 YSYEKL. The DNA of the CDR3 is TGCGCCAGCAGCCCCCGGACAGGGGCCTACGAGCAGTACTTC. It codes for CASSPRTGAYEQYF.

As DNA, the CDR3 is TGCAGCGCCGAAGGATCCGGGACTAGCGGTTACAATGAGCAGTTCTTC. Translating it yields CSAEGSGTSGYNEQFF. The chain links TRBV29-1 to TRBJ2-1, with 11 positions matching TRBD2. CDR1 and CDR2 (germline): SQVTM, ANQGSEA. The V and J ends lost 7 bases and 4 bases, in that order; junction bases with no gene match: 12. This CDR3 has 16 residues.

The genes are TRBV11-2 and TRBJ2-7, with 9 nucleotides matching TRBD1. V was clipped by 0 bases and J by 7 bases; unmatched bases: 10. The CDR3 covers 16 residues. Germline V lookup: CDR1 SGHAT, CDR2 FQNNGV. The chain's CDR3 is CASSLEFLGQGEEQYF. As DNA, the CDR3 is TGTGCCAGCAGCTTAGAGTTTTTGGGACAGGGTGAAGAGCAGTACTTC.

About this clone itself: Distinct nucleotide sequences in the sample also encode this CDR3. The chain uses TRBV2 and TRBJ1-2; no definite D call. V was cut by 8 bases and J by 6 bases, with 16 bases left in between. The CDR3 is made up of 13 amino acids. CDR1 and CDR2 from the germline V gene are SNHLY and FYNNEI. DNA for the CDR3: TGTGCCAGCCGGGATGGGTCACACCATGGCTACACCTTC. The encoded protein is CASRDGSHHGYTF. The full variable domain, with the rest looked up from reference TRBV2 and TRBJ1-2, is EPEVTQTPSHQVTQMGQEVILRCVPISNHLYFYWYRQILGQKVEFLVSFYNNEISEKSEIFDDQFSVERPDGSNFTLKIRSTKLEDSAMYFCASRDGSHHGYTFGSGTRLTVV.

This clone occurred once. This chain uses TRBV18 with TRBJ2-7; no firm D call. There are 13 residues in the CDR3. V lost 2 bases and J 2 bases, leaving 7 bases between the germline ends. The V gene's germline CDR1 is KGHSH and CDR2 LQKENI. The CDR3 protein is CASSPTPTYEQYF. CDR3 DNA sequence: TGTGCCAGCTCACCAACTCCAACCTACGAGCAGTACTTC.

CDR3 protein: CASSWTVNEKLFF. CDR3 nucleotide sequence: TGTGCCAGCAGTTGGACAGTGAATGAAAAACTGTTTTTT. This rearrangement joins TRBV6-5 to TRBJ1-4; weak D call: TRBD1 (6 bases). Trimming pared 4 bases from V and 5 bases from J, leaving 8 bases between. Looked up from germline, CDR1 is MNHEY and CDR2 is SVGAGI. The CDR3 consists of 13 residues.

V gene TRBV11-3 combines with J gene TRBJ2-2; D unresolved. The CDR3 runs to 14 residues. Germline V gives CDR1 SGHNT, CDR2 YENEEA. The germline V and J ends were trimmed by 1 base and 2 bases, with 5 bases remaining between them. DNA of the CDR3: TGTGCCAGCAGCTTAGTATTTAACACCGGGGAGCTGTTTTTT. Its translation: CASSLVFNTGELFF.

The J gene is TRBJ2-7, the V gene TRBV6-5; TRBD2 matches 8 bases. CDR1 and CDR2 (germline): MNHEY, SVGAGI. This CDR3 comprises 14 residues. V trimming: 2 bases; J trimming: 5 bases; junction bases outside the gene matches: 5. Written as DNA, the CDR3 is TGTGCCAGCAGTTACCGGGGGGGGCACGACGAGCAGTACTTC. This gives the protein CASSYRGGHDEQYF.

This clone has a single count. This chain connects TRBV6-4 to TRBJ2-1; D possibly corresponds to TRBD2 (7 bases). In germline, CDR1 is MRHNA, CDR2 SNTAGT. This CDR3 contains 14 residues. V gave up 2 bases and J gave up 5 bases, with 10 bases separating them. The CDR3 reads CASSDGGAHNEQFF. The CDR3 DNA sequence: TGTGCCAGCAGTGACGGGGGGGCCCACAATGAGCAGTTCTTC.